Listed below are T cell receptor beta chains from one sample, sequenced in a study of regulatory T cells in long-lasting Graves disease. TCRdb re-called the multiplex PCR reads through MiXCR, storing one row per CDR3 protein. The sample shows around 400,000 distinct CDR3 sequences, 20% to 25% of them seen only once. Sequenced material: peripheral blood mononuclear cells (PBMCs), taken when the disease was refractory, from a patient treated with antithyroid drugs. These receptors originate from a female donor with Graves disease. Both conserved end residues are part of each CDR3. The D gene is left open where the match is weak. Clone size is stated in some rows and not others, as once, few, many or a class when expanded.

D	size	V	J	DNA	CDR3
.	.	TRBV6-2/TRBV6-3	TRBJ2-2	TGTGCCAGCAAGGTTCGAATAGCGGCACTGGGAAGGAACACCGGGGAGCTGTTTTTT	CASKVRIAALGRNTGELFF
.	.	TRBV6-2/TRBV6-3	TRBJ2-1	TGTGCCAGCAGTTCCCCGGGCCCTGGGAACAATGAGCAGTTCTTC	CASSSPGPGNNEQFF
.	.	TRBV5-6	TRBJ2-7	TGTGCCAGCAGCGCAGGGATCGGGCGCAACGAGCAGTACTTC	CASSAGIGRNEQYF
.	many	TRBV20-1	TRBJ2-7	TGCAGTGCTAGAGAGGACTACCTCCCCTACGAGCAGTACTTC	CSAREDYLPYEQYF
.	many	TRBV3-1	TRBJ2-2	TGTGCCAGCAGCATCGACCGGGAGCTGTTTTTT	CASSIDRELFF
TRBD1	many	TRBV29-1	TRBJ2-5	TGCAGCGTAGGGACAGGGGAAGAGACCCAGTACTTC	CSVGTGEETQYF
.	many	TRBV30	TRBJ1-2	TGTGCCTGGCACACAGGGCCTAACTATGGCTACACCTTC	CAWHTGPNYGYTF
.	many	TRBV7-2	TRBJ2-5	TGTGCCAGCAGCCCACTTTCGACTAGAGGGATGGAGACCCAGTACTTC	CASSPLSTRGMETQYF
.	many	TRBV10-3	TRBJ1-2	TGTGCCATCAGTGAAAGGGACGGAAGTGGCTACACCTTC	CAISERDGSGYTF
.	many	TRBV2	TRBJ2-7	TGTGCCAGCAAAACAGGGAGATATGGCTACGAGCAGTACTTC	CASKTGRYGYEQYF
TRBD1	many	TRBV6-2/TRBV6-3	TRBJ2-5	TGTGCCAGCAGCTCGGAGGAGGTGGACAGGGCAACTGAGACCCAGTACTTC	CASSSEEVDRATETQYF
TRBD2	few	TRBV13	TRBJ2-7	TGTGCCAGCAGCCCCCCTCCAGCGGGACCCTCCTACGAGCAGTACTTC	CASSPPPAGPSYEQYF